This T cell receptor beta chain comes out of a study of CD8+CD57+ T cells in acquired aplastic anemia (dated by TCRdb to 2016 to 2019). About the full investigation: Extracted DNA from sorted CD4+ and CD8+ cells averaged approximately 3 ug, ranging from about 0.17 to 30 ug. For healthy donor samples, the average read count was around 9.8 million for CD4+ cells and around 12 million for CD8+ cells. Results the study describes overall, beyond this receptor: Although 25 to 30 CD8+ CDR3 sequences were shared by patients and controls, these sequences appeared highly expressed in patients and within the immunodominant clones of patients. Between patients and healthy controls, no significant difference in CD8+ Simpson's diversity was found (P=0.060).

There are 17 amino acids in the CDR3, from cysteine to phenylalanine inclusive. Only the CDR3 DNA is retained, 51 bases long and in frame from the first base. Ends trimmed: V by 6 bases, J by 2 bases; bases unmatched to a gene: 13. Taken from the germline V gene (reference sequence), the CDR1 and CDR2 loops are SEHNR and FQNEAQ. This clonotype was picked up many times. Its antigen is still unknown. Nothing much larger sits one base from this clone, and base qualities are not available. The study deep-sequenced TCR repertoires of sorted CD4+ and CD8+ blood T cells from severe aplastic anemia patients and healthy subjects. Ficoll-Paque density gradient centrifugation was used to isolate peripheral blood mononuclear cells. Before DNA extraction, CD4+ and CD8+ T cells were sorted by FACS or by magnetic beads. Genomic DNA served as template for TCR beta VDJ combination and CDR3 sequence profiling. An Illumina HiSeq 2000 was used for TCR repertoire sequencing. In the source study's methods: Repertoires were assessed using TRBV/TRBJ rearrangement plots, CDR3 size and DJ length profiles, and Simpson's diversity index. The most abundant DNA sequence in the deep sequencing data was taken as the immunodominant clone. CDR3 amino acid sequences were checked for sharing across subjects and were also compared against the VDJdb database and published repertoires. TCRdb's own reprocessing of the public reads used fastp at Q25 and MiXCR and kept productive beta chains. Rows with one shared CDR3 protein collapse into an entry with the most common genes and DNA. Here the V and J calls rest on TCRdb's processing, not on the authors' analysis. The sample records about 170,000 distinct CDR3 sequences, around 60% of which are singletons. The top ten hold roughly 42% of the sample.

The TCR sequence derives from a human donor in good health. The sequenced sample was sorted CD4+, CD8+, or CD8+CD57+ T cells (not recorded which) from PBMCs. This chain joins TRBV7-9 to TRBJ2-5; the central 9 bases match TRBD1. In nucleotides, the sequence is TGTGCCAGCAGACCCTCGCTCGACAGGGGGGGACAAGAGACCCAGTACTTC. This is translated as CASRPSLDRGGQETQYF.